The 27 T cell receptor beta chains in this list originate from one sample, sequenced in a study of blood T cell repertoires in COVID-19. This table comes from immunoSEQ multiplex PCR, and its TCRdb copy is limited to in-frame clones, with some not included. The sample includes approximately 140,000 clones, 70% to 85% of them seen just once. The specimen sequenced was peripheral blood. These receptors came from a man in his fifties or sixties with acute or convalescent COVID-19.

The chain uses TRBV7-2 and TRBJ1-1; D ambiguous. V was clipped by 6 bases and J by 5 bases, with 13 bases between them. The CDR3 is 13 amino acids. Germline values: CDR1 SGHTA, CDR2 FQGNSA. This chain's CDR3 is CASSSGPGTEAFF. In nucleotides, the CDR3 is TGTGCCAGCAGTTCAGGACCGGGGACTGAAGCTTTCTTT.

This clone appeared once. The chain carries TRBV30 and TRBJ1-6, with D hard to call. Trimming cost V 0 bases and J 9 bases, with 24 bases left between them. CDR3 length: 18 amino acids. The germline gives CDR1 GTSNPN, CDR2 SVGIG (reference sequence). The chain's CDR3 is CAWSVGSTAAFLVSPLHF. The CDR3 DNA reads as TGTGCCTGGAGTGTGGGCTCGACCGCCGCATTCCTCGTTTCACCCCTCCACTTT.

The chain is built from TRBV5-6 and TRBJ2-5; 11 bases agree with TRBD2. There are 16 residues in the CDR3. Unmatched junction bases numbered 9, after V lost 3 bases and J lost 5 bases. Germline loops: CDR1 SGHDT, CDR2 YYEEEE. CDR3 protein: CASSSLAGGLGETQYF. The CDR3 region has the DNA TGTGCCAGCAGCTCTCTAGCGGGGGGACTGGGGGAGACCCAGTACTTC.

This clone was recorded once. The chain is built from TRBV12-3 or TRBV12-4 and TRBJ2-5; D gene ambiguous. The CDR3 has 12 residues. Trimming stripped 3 bases from V and 5 bases from J, with 7 bases between. CDR3 bases: TGTGCCAGCAGTTTGCGGAGTGAGACCCAGTACTTC. It specifies CASSLRSETQYF.

This clone was counted a few times. The chain has TRBV5-1 and TRBJ1-1; weak D call: TRBD1 (5 bases). V was trimmed by 4 bases and J by 4 bases, leaving 20 bases between them. The CDR3 runs 16 residues. From germline, CDR1 is SGHRS and CDR2 YFSETQ. The CDR3 protein is CASSPAGQGLGTEAFF. CDR3 nucleotide sequence: TGCGCCAGCAGCCCGGCAGGGCAGGGATTGGGCACTGAAGCTTTCTTT.

The V gene is TRBV18, the J gene TRBJ2-7, with D possibly being TRBD1 (6 bases). The CDR3 has 14 residues. Deletions cut 3 bases from V and 2 bases from J, with 11 bases between. Germline V gene lookup returns CDR1 KGHSH and CDR2 LQKENI. The CDR3 DNA is TGTGCCAGCTCACCCCAAGGACAGACCTACGAGCAGTACTTC. It codes for CASSPQGQTYEQYF.

This chain uses TRBV6-5 with TRBJ2-4; 9 positions match TRBD1. CDR1 and CDR2 (germline): MNHEY, SVGAGI. The V and J ends lost 5 bases and 7 bases, in that order; junction bases with no gene match: 9. CDR3 size: 15 residues. CDR3 coding DNA: TGTGCCAGCAGTCGCGCCGGGACAGGGTTGAACATTCAGTACTTC. This sequence encodes CASSRAGTGLNIQYF.

The chain joins TRBV11-1 to TRBJ2-2, with a possible D match to TRBD1 (6 bases). V dropped 2 bases and J dropped 4 bases, with 14 bases sitting between them. Germline CDR1 reads SGHAT; CDR2 reads FQDESV (reference sequence). The CDR3 sequence is 16 residues long. The CDR3: CASSLSTGSGTGELFF. Written as DNA, the CDR3 is TGTGCCAGCAGCTTAAGCACAGGGAGTGGCACCGGGGAGCTGTTTTTT. The full variable domain, with the rest looked up from reference TRBV11-1 and TRBJ2-2, is EAEVAQSPRYKITEKSQAVAFWCDPISGHATLYWYRQILGQGPELLVQFQDESVVDDSQLPKDRFSAERLKGVDSTLKIQPAELGDSAMYLCASSLSTGSGTGELFFGEGSRLTVL.

The gene calls are TRBV4-3 and TRBJ2-6; TRBD1 is a possible D gene (6 bases). The CDR3 is 19 amino acids. Germline V gene lookup returns CDR1 LGHNA and CDR2 YSLEER. Trimming removed 1 base from V and 0 bases from J, with 16 bases in between. CDR3 region: CASSQVGQLITSGANVLTF. The DNA of the CDR3 is TGCGCCAGCAGCCAAGTAGGACAGCTAATCACCTCTGGGGCCAACGTCCTGACTTTC.

Of note for this clone: The junction and the germline gene differ at one end; a read error may be behind it. This chain links TRBV5-1 with TRBJ2-7; 7 bases are shared with TRBD2. The germline CDR1 and CDR2 sequences are SGHRS and YFSETQ. The CDR3 contains 12 residues. The CDR3 loop reads CASSTSGGGIIF. The DNA of the CDR3 is TGCGCCAGCAGCACCTCGGGGGGAGGGATTATCTTC.

This rearrangement joins TRBV5-4 to TRBJ2-7; the D is unclear. V lost 0 bases, J lost 4 bases, and 14 bases lay in between. CDR1 and CDR2 from the germline V gene are SGHNT and YYREEE (reference sequence). CDR3 length equals 15 residues. As DNA, the CDR3 is TGTGCCAGCAGCTTGGACTCCGCATCTACTTACGAGCAGTACTTC. This translates into CASSLDSASTYEQYF.

V gene TRBV27 combines with J gene TRBJ1-6, with 8 bases matching TRBD1. The CDR3 covers 15 residues. Trimming cost V 2 bases and J 9 bases; bases outside gene matches: 6. Germline CDR1 reads MNHEY; CDR2 reads SMNVEV (reference sequence). CDR3 protein: CASSLAGGRGSPLHF. For the CDR3, the DNA is TGTGCCAGCAGTTTAGCAGGGGGCAGGGGTTCACCCCTCCACTTT.

V usage is TRBV28 and J usage is TRBJ1-2; maybe TRBD1 (5 bases). The CDR3 covers 12 residues. Germline V gene lookup returns CDR1 MDHEN and CDR2 SYDVKM. Deletions cut 6 bases from V and 2 bases from J, with 7 bases between. CDR3 bases: TGTGCCAGCAGGCAGGGCAACTATGGCTACACCTTC. As protein: CASRQGNYGYTF.

The chain has TRBV7-8 and TRBJ2-3; 14 bases match TRBD2. Germline CDR1 is SGHVS and CDR2 is FQNEAQ. CDR3 length: 18 amino acids. J gave up 3 bases and V 1 base, and 6 bases lay outside the gene matches. The CDR3 sequence is CASSLEGTSGSWTDTQYF. The CDR3 DNA reads as TGTGCCAGCAGCTTAGAGGGGACTAGCGGGAGTTGGACAGATACGCAGTATTTT.

The chain couples TRBV28 to TRBJ1-6; possibly TRBD1 for D (6 bases). Per germline, CDR1 MDHEN and CDR2 SYDVKM. The CDR3 loop spans 17 amino acids. The V gene lost 2 bases and the J gene lost 6 bases, with 17 bases spanning the gap. The CDR3 region is CASSLPQGLPGNSPLHF. In DNA form, the CDR3 reads TGTGCCAGCAGTTTACCACAGGGACTACCTGGTAATTCACCCCTCCACTTT.

V gene TRBV6-2 or TRBV6-3 combines with J gene TRBJ2-1, with 13 bases that match TRBD2. The CDR3 is made up of 17 amino acids. V was clipped by 0 bases and J by 7 bases; unmatched bases: 6. CDR1 and CDR2 from the germline V gene are MNHEY and SVGEGT. The CDR3 DNA reads as TGTGCCAGCAGTTACTCGTTTGGGACTAGCGGGGAGAATGAGCAGTTCTTC. Its translation is CASSYSFGTSGENEQFF.

The DNA for the CDR3 is TGTGCCAGCAGTTCCTTCGCGGGCGGGAGTTTAGGGGGCACAGATACGCAGTATTTT. Protein product: CASSSFAGGSLGGTDTQYF. The V gene is TRBV27, the J gene TRBJ2-3; 7 bases line up with TRBD2. CDR3 length: 19 amino acids. Germline V gives CDR1 MNHEY, CDR2 SMNVEV (reference sequence). V lost 4 bases and J lost 1; bases outside the gene matches: 17.

This rearrangement joins TRBV6-6 to TRBJ2-2; D call uncertain. The CDR3 is 13 amino acids. The ends were cut back, 4 bases at V and 7 bases at J, with 10 bases in the middle. CDR1 and CDR2 from the germline V gene are MNHNY and SVGAGI (reference sequence). CDR3 sequence reads: CASSSPRVGELFF. The CDR3 nucleotides are TGTGCCAGCAGTTCCCCTCGGGTCGGGGAGCTGTTTTTT.

V and J are TRBV9 and TRBJ2-1; a possible D gene is TRBD1 (6 bases). V was cut by 2 bases and J by 0 bases, with 9 bases left in between. Germline-derived CDR1 and CDR2 are SGDLS and YYNGEE. The CDR3 covers 15 residues. In DNA, the CDR3 is TGTGCCAGCAGCGTCCGGGACACCTCCTACAATGAGCAGTTCTTC. Amino acid sequence: CASSVRDTSYNEQFF.

This sequence joins TRBV7-9 and TRBJ2-3; a possible D gene is TRBD2 (6 bases). CDR1 is SEHNR and CDR2 is FQNEAQ in the germline V gene (reference sequence). V was shortened by 4 bases and J by 4 bases, with 6 bases between the two germline ends. This CDR3 region has 12 residues. CDR3 DNA sequence: TGTGCCAGCAGCTGGGGGGCAGATACGCAGTATTTT. It is translated as CASSWGADTQYF.

The CDR3 nucleotides are TGTGCCACCAGTGATAACCCCCAGGGGGAAGCTTTCTTT. Its protein is CATSDNPQGEAFF. J is TRBJ1-1 and V is TRBV24-1; D is possibly TRBD1 (6 bases). Per the germline V gene, CDR1 is KGHDR and CDR2 is SFDVKD. CDR3 size: 13 residues. The V end was cut by 3 bases, the J end by 8 bases, with 12 bases between.

V gene TRBV5-6 combines with J gene TRBJ1-1, with 7 positions matching TRBD1. J gave up 1 base and V 3 bases, and 6 bases lay outside the gene matches. The CDR3 consists of 15 residues. The germline gives CDR1 SGHDT, CDR2 YYEEEE. The CDR3 coding sequence is TGTGCCAGCAGCTCACCAGGGGGGACGAACACTGAAGCTTTCTTT. This gives the protein CASSSPGGTNTEAFF.

V is TRBV5-4 and J is TRBJ2-3; 8 nucleotides align to TRBD2. J was trimmed by 4 bases and V by 4 bases; bases with no gene match: 11. Germline V gene data show CDR1 as SGHNT and CDR2 as YYREEE (reference sequence). CDR3 size: 16 residues. Here the CDR3 DNA reads TGTGCCAGCAGCAACGGCGGGGGGAGGAGATCAGATACGCAGTATTTT. Its translation: CASSNGGGRRSDTQYF.

The rearrangement links TRBV4-1 to TRBJ2-7; 8 bases map to TRBD1. The ends lost 5 bases at V and 3 bases at J; junction bases unmatched: 6. There are 14 residues in the CDR3. Looked up from germline, CDR1 is MGHRA and CDR2 is YSYEKL. The CDR3 reads CASSGYDRGYEQYF. DNA of the CDR3: TGCGCCAGCAGCGGCTACGACAGGGGCTACGAGCAGTACTTC.

This chain links TRBV4-2 with TRBJ1-6, with D perhaps TRBD1 (6 bases). V was shortened by 4 bases and J by 5 bases, with 12 bases between the two germline ends. Germline V gene sequence: CDR1 LGHNA, CDR2 YNFKEQ. CDR3 length: 15 amino acids. CDR3 amino acids: CASSPHPGDNSPLHF. CDR3 nucleotide sequence: TGTGCCAGCAGCCCTCACCCAGGGGATAATTCACCCCTCCACTTT.

The chain has TRBV27 and TRBJ2-1; 9 nucleotides align to TRBD1. The CDR3 spans 15 residues. The germline gives CDR1 MNHEY, CDR2 SMNVEV (reference sequence). V was clipped by 4 bases and J by 6 bases; unmatched bases: 7. The CDR3 sequence: CASSSRTGAGNEQFF. The DNA for the CDR3 is TGTGCCAGCAGTTCTCGGACAGGGGCTGGCAATGAGCAGTTCTTC.

The CDR3 here is CASSSDRVRGTGELFF. CDR3 sequence (DNA): TGTGCCAGCAGCTCCGACAGGGTTCGGGGCACCGGGGAGCTGTTTTTT. The J gene is TRBJ2-2, the V gene TRBV7-3, with TRBD1 matching over 7 bases. CDR1 is SGHTA and CDR2 is FQGTGA in the germline V gene. This CDR3 region has 16 residues. V shed 4 bases, J shed 4 bases, and the junction held 9 bases outside the gene matches.